These T cell receptor beta chains were read from a single sample in a study of blood T cells in healthy people across ages. TCRdb called the 5' RACE reads again in MiXCR, with one record for every CDR3 protein. The repertoire has about 1.8 million distinct CDR3 sequences, approximately 50% of them found once; the top ten carry 2.1%. The specimen sequenced was blood. Receptor source: a woman in her 40s in good health. Each CDR3 is given with its conserved first and last residue. D genes are given only for firm matches. Where a row states a size, it is once, few, many or the class of an expanded clone; other rows omit it.

d_call	v_call	clone_size	j_call	cdr3_aa	cdr3_nt
NA	TRBV25-1	NA	TRBJ2-3	CASSERGGVWVTDTQYF	TGTGCCAGCAGTGAACGAGGGGGAGTTTGGGTAACAGATACGCAGTATTTT
TRBD2	TRBV20-1	once	TRBJ2-3	CSARSAGGGTDTQYF	TGCAGTGCTAGATCCGCGGGGGGCGGCACAGATACGCAGTATTTT
TRBD1	TRBV6-5	few	TRBJ1-2	CASSGTDRVWYGYTF	TGTGCCAGCAGTGGAACAGACAGGGTCTGGTATGGCTACACCTTC
NA	TRBV20-1	NA	TRBJ2-1	CSARDQGGQGRYNEQFF	TGCAGTGCTAGAGATCAAGGCGGGCAGGGGCGGTACAATGAGCAGTTCTTC
TRBD2	TRBV5-5	NA	TRBJ2-1	CASSLRWTSGGYYNEQFF	TGTGCCAGCAGCTTACGGTGGACTAGCGGGGGGTACTACAATGAGCAGTTCTTC
NA	TRBV5-1	once	TRBJ2-5	CASSLAGTVRGETQYF	TGCGCCAGCAGCTTGGCCGGGACCGTTCGAGGGGAGACCCAGTACTTC
NA	TRBV20-1	few	TRBJ1-2	CSASTANYGYTF	TGCAGTGCTAGTACAGCTAACTATGGCTACACCTTC
NA	TRBV7-9	NA	TRBJ1-6	CASSSGTPRPNSPLHF	TGTGCCAGCAGCTCTGGGACCCCAAGGCCGAATTCACCCCTCCACTTT
TRBD2	TRBV6-1	once	TRBJ2-3	CASSARGQSPGLAGAGDTQYF	TGTGCCAGCAGTGCCCGGGGACAGTCTCCGGGACTAGCGGGAGCAGGAGATACGCAGTATTTT
NA	TRBV10-3	NA	TRBJ2-1	CAISTAKTYNEQFF	TGTGCCATCAGTACAGCCAAGACCTACAATGAGCAGTTCTTC
NA	TRBV10-3	NA	TRBJ1-4	CAISEGGDSGGKLFF	TGTGCCATCAGTGAAGGAGGAGACAGTGGAGGCAAACTGTTTTTT
TRBD1	TRBV6-2/TRBV6-3	few	TRBJ2-7	CASSLTGQSSEQYF	TGTGCCAGCAGTCTCACGGGACAGTCCTCCGAGCAGTACTTC
NA	TRBV27	NA	TRBJ2-7	CASSMVRTPPYEQYF	TGTGCCAGCAGTATGGTTCGGACCCCTCCCTACGAGCAGTACTTC
NA	TRBV27	many	TRBJ1-2	CASRANYGYTF	TGTGCCAGCAGGGCAAACTATGGCTACACCTTC
NA	TRBV7-2	NA	TRBJ1-2	CASGLVQGRDYGYTF	TGTGCCAGCGGCTTAGTGCAGGGAAGGGACTATGGCTACACCTTC
TRBD1	TRBV5-1	NA	TRBJ1-4	CASSKTGGGYEKLFF	TGCGCCAGCAGCAAGACAGGGGGCGGATATGAAAAACTGTTTTTT
TRBD2	TRBV29-1	NA	TRBJ2-3	CSVVPTQREVDTQYF	TGCAGCGTTGTCCCGACTCAGCGGGAGGTTGATACGCAGTATTTT
TRBD1	TRBV28	NA	TRBJ1-5	CATREGQANQPQHF	TGTGCCACCCGAGAGGGACAGGCTAATCAGCCCCAGCATTTT
TRBD1	TRBV20-1	once	TRBJ2-1	CSARDHGTASPDEQFF	TGCAGTGCTAGAGATCATGGGACAGCCTCCCCCGATGAGCAGTTCTTC
TRBD1	TRBV19	NA	TRBJ2-5	CASKTGVTVQETQYF	TGTGCCAGTAAGACAGGGGTCACGGTTCAAGAGACCCAGTACTTC
NA	TRBV20-1	few	TRBJ1-5	CSARASVADQPQHF	TGCAGTGCTAGAGCTTCTGTTGCGGATCAGCCCCAGCATTTT
TRBD1	TRBV10-3	few	TRBJ2-5	CAISEPGQVQETQYF	TGTGCCATCAGTGAGCCCGGACAGGTACAAGAGACCCAGTACTTC
TRBD2	TRBV10-3	few	TRBJ2-5	CATGTSGVETQYF	TGTGCCACCGGGACTAGCGGGGTGGAGACCCAGTACTTC
TRBD1	TRBV5-1	few	TRBJ2-5	CASSRFDRGRETQYF	TGCGCCAGCAGCCGTTTCGACAGGGGTAGGGAGACCCAGTACTTC
NA	TRBV29-1	NA	TRBJ2-3	CSVLRQLSTDTQYF	TGCAGCGTTCTCCGACAGCTTAGCACAGATACGCAGTATTTT
TRBD2	TRBV10-3	few	TRBJ2-7	CAISESASGGVYEQYF	TGTGCCATCAGTGAGTCGGCTAGCGGGGGGGTTTACGAGCAGTACTTC
NA	TRBV7-2	few	TRBJ2-3	CASSMTVSTDTQYF	TGTGCCAGCAGCATGACAGTTAGCACAGATACGCAGTATTTT
NA	TRBV10-3	few	TRBJ2-3	CAIGGQETDTQYF	TGTGCCATCGGGGGCCAAGAGACAGATACGCAGTATTTT
TRBD1	TRBV5-1	NA	TRBJ1-2	CASSSGGRFKPGYTF	TGCGCCAGCAGCTCAGGGGGACGATTCAAACCAGGCTACACCTTC
NA	TRBV4-2	NA	TRBJ2-7	CASSQEGRQERAQYF	TGTGCCAGCAGCCAAGAAGGCAGGCAGGAACGGGCCCAGTACTTC
NA	TRBV6-2/TRBV6-3	NA	TRBJ2-7	CASSYKGRRGSYNEQYF	TGTGCCAGCAGTTACAAAGGTCGGCGGGGCTCCTACAATGAGCAGTACTTC
NA	TRBV19	NA	TRBJ1-2	CASTSGDAANYGYTF	TGTGCCAGTACAAGTGGGGACGCAGCTAACTATGGCTACACCTTC
NA	TRBV20-1	few	TRBJ2-7	CSASRGRTYEQYF	TGCAGTGCTAGCCGGGGGCGCACCTACGAGCAGTACTTC
NA	TRBV6-5	NA	TRBJ2-4	CASSYPTSHGNIQYF	TGTGCCAGCAGTTACCCTACTAGCCATGGAAACATTCAGTACTTC
NA	TRBV20-1	once	TRBJ1-1	CSAGRVDEAFF	TGCAGTGCGGGCAGGGTGGATGAAGCTTTCTTT
TRBD1	TRBV19	NA	TRBJ2-4	CATGTDLAKNIQYF	TGTGCTACCGGGACAGACCTAGCCAAAAACATTCAGTACTTC
NA	TRBV7-2	few	TRBJ2-3	CASSFVGGDTQYF	TGTGCCAGCAGCTTCGTCGGGGGAGATACGCAGTATTTT
NA	TRBV5-1	NA	TRBJ2-1	CASRGTKPGYNEQFF	TGCGCCAGCAGAGGAACCAAACCGGGATACAATGAGCAGTTCTTC
NA	TRBV25-1	NA	TRBJ2-7	CASSESWAGNYEQYF	TGTGCCAGCAGTGAATCCTGGGCGGGTAACTACGAGCAGTACTTC
NA	TRBV28	NA	TRBJ1-5	CASRLTGRGLQPQHF	TGTGCCAGCAGGCTAACCGGAAGGGGCCTTCAGCCCCAGCATTTT
TRBD1	TRBV9	NA	TRBJ2-6	CASSVAMGQGFRPGANVLTF	TGTGCCAGCAGCGTAGCTATGGGACAGGGGTTCCGGCCTGGGGCCAACGTCCTGACTTTC
TRBD1	TRBV6-2/TRBV6-3	few	TRBJ2-1	CASRPTGIYNEQFF	TGTGCCAGCAGACCGACAGGGATCTACAATGAGCAGTTCTTC
NA	TRBV12-3/TRBV12-4	NA	TRBJ2-3	CASSPHGVARMQYF	TGTGCCAGCAGTCCCCATGGGGTAGCCAGGATGCAGTATTTT
NA	TRBV28	once	TRBJ2-7	CASSFGDTAYEQYF	TGTGCCAGCAGTTTCGGGGACACAGCCTACGAGCAGTACTTC
NA	TRBV7-8	NA	TRBJ1-5	CASRQGPTQPQHF	TGTGCCAGCCGCCAGGGACCAACCCAGCCCCAGCATTTT
TRBD2	TRBV6-2/TRBV6-3	NA	TRBJ2-1	CASVPSGAMKGEQFF	TGTGCCAGCGTCCCTAGCGGGGCCATGAAAGGGGAGCAGTTCTTC
TRBD1	TRBV2	NA	TRBJ2-1	CASDRGTNEQFF	TGTGCCAGCGACAGGGGGACTAATGAGCAGTTCTTC
TRBD2	TRBV27	NA	TRBJ2-1	CASSLRLAGGISYNEQFF	TGTGCCAGCAGTTTAAGACTAGCGGGGGGAATTTCCTACAATGAGCAGTTCTTC
NA	TRBV20-1	few	TRBJ2-5	CSAPQVQETQYF	TGCAGTGCTCCTCAAGTCCAAGAGACCCAGTACTTC
NA	TRBV7-9	NA	TRBJ1-1	CASSPQGPYTEAFF	TGTGCCAGCAGCCCACAGGGCCCATACACTGAAGCTTTCTTT
TRBD1	TRBV20-1	NA	TRBJ2-3	CSARGWWQGARVGDTQYF	TGCAGTGCTAGAGGATGGTGGCAGGGGGCCAGAGTTGGAGATACGCAGTATTTT
TRBD2	TRBV14	NA	TRBJ2-1	CASSHGGGQQFF	TGTGCCAGCAGCCATGGCGGGGGGCAGCAGTTCTTC